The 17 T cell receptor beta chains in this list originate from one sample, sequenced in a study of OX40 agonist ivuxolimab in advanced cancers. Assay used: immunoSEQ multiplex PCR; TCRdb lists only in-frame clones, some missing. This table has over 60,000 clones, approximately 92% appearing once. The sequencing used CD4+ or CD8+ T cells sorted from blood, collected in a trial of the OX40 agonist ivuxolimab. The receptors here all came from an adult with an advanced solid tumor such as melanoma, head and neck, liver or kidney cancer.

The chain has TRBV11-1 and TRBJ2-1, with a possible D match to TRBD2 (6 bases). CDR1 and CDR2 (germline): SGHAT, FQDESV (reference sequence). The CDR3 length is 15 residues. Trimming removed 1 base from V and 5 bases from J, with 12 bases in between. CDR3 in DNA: TGTGCCAGCAGCTTAGGTCTAGCGAGAAACAATGAGCAGTTCTTC. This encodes CASSLGLARNNEQFF. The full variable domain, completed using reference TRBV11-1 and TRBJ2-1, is EAEVAQSPRYKITEKSQAVAFWCDPISGHATLYWYRQILGQGPELLVQFQDESVVDDSQLPKDRFSAERLKGVDSTLKIQPAELGDSAMYLCASSLGLARNNEQFFGPGTRLTVL.

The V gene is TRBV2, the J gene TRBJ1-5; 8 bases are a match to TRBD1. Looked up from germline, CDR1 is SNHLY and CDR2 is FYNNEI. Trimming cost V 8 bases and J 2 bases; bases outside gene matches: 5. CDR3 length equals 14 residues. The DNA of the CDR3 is TGTGCCAGCCGGACAGGGTGGCGCAATCAGCCCCAGCATTTT. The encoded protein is CASRTGWRNQPQHF.

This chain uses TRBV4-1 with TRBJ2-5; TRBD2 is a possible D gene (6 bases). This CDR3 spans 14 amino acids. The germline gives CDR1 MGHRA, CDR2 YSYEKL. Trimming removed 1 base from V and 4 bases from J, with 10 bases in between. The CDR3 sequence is CASSQVLARETQYF. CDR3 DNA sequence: TGCGCCAGCAGCCAAGTACTAGCAAGAGAGACCCAGTACTTC.

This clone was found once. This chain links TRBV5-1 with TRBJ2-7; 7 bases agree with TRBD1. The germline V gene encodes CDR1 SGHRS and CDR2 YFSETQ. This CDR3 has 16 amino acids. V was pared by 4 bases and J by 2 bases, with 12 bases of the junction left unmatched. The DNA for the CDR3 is TGCGCCAGCAGCCAGCTGGGACAGCCTAAGACCTACGAGCAGTACTTC. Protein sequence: CASSQLGQPKTYEQYF.

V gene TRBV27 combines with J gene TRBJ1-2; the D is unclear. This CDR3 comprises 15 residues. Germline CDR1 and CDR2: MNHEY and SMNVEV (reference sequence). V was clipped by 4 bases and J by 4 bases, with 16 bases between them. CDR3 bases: TGTGCCAGCAGTTGGTCCGCCCGGGTTGGCTATGGCTACACCTTC. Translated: CASSWSARVGYGYTF.

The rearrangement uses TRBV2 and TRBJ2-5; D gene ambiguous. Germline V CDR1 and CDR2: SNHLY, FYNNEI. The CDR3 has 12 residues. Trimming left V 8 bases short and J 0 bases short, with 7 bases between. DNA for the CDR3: TGTGCCAGCCTCACAGACCAAGAGACCCAGTACTTC. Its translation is CASLTDQETQYF.

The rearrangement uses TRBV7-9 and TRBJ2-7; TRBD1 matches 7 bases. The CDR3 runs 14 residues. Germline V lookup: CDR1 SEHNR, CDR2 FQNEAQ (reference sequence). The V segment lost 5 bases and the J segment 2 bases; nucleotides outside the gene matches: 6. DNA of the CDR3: TGTGCCAGCAGCCGGTCCGGGACAGCCTACGAGCAGTACTTC. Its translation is CASSRSGTAYEQYF.

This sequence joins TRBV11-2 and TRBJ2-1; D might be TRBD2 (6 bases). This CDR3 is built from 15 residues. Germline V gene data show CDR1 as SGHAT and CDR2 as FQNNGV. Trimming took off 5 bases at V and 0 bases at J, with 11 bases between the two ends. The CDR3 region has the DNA TGTGCCAGCAGCCTAGCGTTAAGCTCCTACAATGAGCAGTTCTTC. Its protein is CASSLALSSYNEQFF.

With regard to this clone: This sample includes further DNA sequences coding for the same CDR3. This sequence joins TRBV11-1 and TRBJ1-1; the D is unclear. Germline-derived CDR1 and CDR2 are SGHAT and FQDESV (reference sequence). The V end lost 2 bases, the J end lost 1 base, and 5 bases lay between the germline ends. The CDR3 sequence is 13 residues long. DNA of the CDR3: TGTGCCAGCAGCTTACAGCCGAACACTGAAGCTTTCTTT. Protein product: CASSLQPNTEAFF.

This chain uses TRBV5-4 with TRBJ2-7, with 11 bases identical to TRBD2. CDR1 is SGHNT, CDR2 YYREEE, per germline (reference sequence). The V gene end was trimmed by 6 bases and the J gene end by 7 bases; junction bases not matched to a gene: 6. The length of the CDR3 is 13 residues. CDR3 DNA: TGTGCCAGCAAACTAGCGGGGGCTCGTGAGCAGTACTTC. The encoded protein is CASKLAGAREQYF.

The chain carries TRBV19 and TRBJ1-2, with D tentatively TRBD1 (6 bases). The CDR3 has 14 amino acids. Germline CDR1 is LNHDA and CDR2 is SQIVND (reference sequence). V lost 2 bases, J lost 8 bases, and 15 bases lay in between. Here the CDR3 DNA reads TGTGCCAGTAGTATAAGAGAAGGGGGTGTCGGCTACACCTTC. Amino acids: CASSIREGGVGYTF.

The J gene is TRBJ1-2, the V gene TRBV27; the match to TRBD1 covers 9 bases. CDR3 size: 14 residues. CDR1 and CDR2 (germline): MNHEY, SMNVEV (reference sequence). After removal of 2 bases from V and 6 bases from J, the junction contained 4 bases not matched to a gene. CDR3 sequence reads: CASSLGDRAHGYTF. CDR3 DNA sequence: TGTGCCAGCAGTTTAGGGGACAGGGCCCATGGCTACACCTTC.

CDR3 DNA: TGCGCCAGCAGCCAACCCGGGACTTGGTATGGCTACACCTTC. It encodes CASSQPGTWYGYTF. The chain joins TRBV4-1 to TRBJ1-2; possibly TRBD1 for D (5 bases). The germline V gene has CDR1 MGHRA and CDR2 YSYEKL. Trimming pared 2 bases from V and 5 bases from J, leaving 12 bases between. The CDR3 has 14 amino acids.

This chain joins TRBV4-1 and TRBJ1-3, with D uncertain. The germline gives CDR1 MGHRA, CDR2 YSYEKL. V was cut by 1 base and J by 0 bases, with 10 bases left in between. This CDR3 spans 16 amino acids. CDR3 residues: CASSQGGRNSGNTIYF. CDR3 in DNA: TGCGCCAGCAGCCAAGGAGGCCGAAACTCTGGAAACACCATATATTTT.

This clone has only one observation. The CDR3, as DNA: TGTGCCAGCAGCTTGGTCACGGAGACCCAGTACTTC. Amino acid sequence: CASSLVTETQYF. The chain carries TRBV5-6 and TRBJ2-5; no clear D. The V end was cut by 0 bases, the J end by 5 bases, with 5 bases between. The CDR3 loop spans 12 amino acids. Germline V gene sequence: CDR1 SGHDT, CDR2 YYEEEE.

This CDR3 is CASSLTYPTDTQYF. CDR3 DNA: TGTGCCAGCAGCTTAACCTACCCCACAGATACGCAGTATTTT. The chain uses TRBV11-2 and TRBJ2-3; D not resolved. V was shortened by 2 bases and J by 2 bases, with 8 bases between the two germline ends. Germline assignment: CDR1 SGHAT and CDR2 FQNNGV. The CDR3 runs 14 residues.

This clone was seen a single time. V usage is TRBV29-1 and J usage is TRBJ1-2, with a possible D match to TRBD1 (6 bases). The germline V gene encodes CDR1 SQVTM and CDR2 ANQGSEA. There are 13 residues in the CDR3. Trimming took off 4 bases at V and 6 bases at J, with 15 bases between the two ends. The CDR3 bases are TGCAGCGTTGGAACTACAGGGACTAATGGCTACACCTTC. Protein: CSVGTTGTNGYTF.